These T cell receptor beta chains were read from a single sample in a study of blood T cell repertoires in COVID-19. TCRdb keeps only in-frame clones here, not all; method: immunoSEQ multiplex PCR. The sample has roughly 150,000 clones; roughly 80% are singletons. The sequenced material came from peripheral blood. These TCRs come from an elderly woman with acute or convalescent COVID-19. CDR3s include the opening cysteine and the closing phenylalanine or tryptophan. A D gene is named only where the DNA matches it firmly. The size field is filled for only some rows; it gives once, few, many or a size class.

d_call: .; clone_size: .; v_call: TRBV6-5; j_call: TRBJ1-4; cdr3_nt: TGTGCCAGCGGGTGGGGAGCGGGGACTAATGAAAAACTGTTTTTT; cdr3_aa: CASGWGAGTNEKLFF
d_call: .; clone_size: .; v_call: TRBV28; j_call: TRBJ1-3; cdr3_nt: TGTGCCAGCAGGGGAGTCTCTGGAAACACCATATATTTT; cdr3_aa: CASRGVSGNTIYF
d_call: .; clone_size: few; v_call: TRBV10-3; j_call: TRBJ1-1; cdr3_nt: TGTGCCATCAGTGAGTCGGAAAGGGGTAACACTGAAGCTTTCTTT; cdr3_aa: CAISESERGNTEAFF
d_call: .; clone_size: .; v_call: TRBV18; j_call: TRBJ2-3; cdr3_nt: TGTGCCAGCTCACCACATCCTAAGAGCACAGATACGCAGTATTTT; cdr3_aa: CASSPHPKSTDTQYF
d_call: TRBD2; clone_size: .; v_call: TRBV3-1/TRBV3-2; j_call: TRBJ2-1; cdr3_nt: TGTGCCAGCAGCCACCGACTAGCCTTGGGCAATGAGCAGTTCTTC; cdr3_aa: CASSHRLALGNEQFF
d_call: .; clone_size: .; v_call: TRBV12-3/TRBV12-4; j_call: TRBJ1-3; cdr3_nt: TGTGCCAGCACCCAGACTGTGAGGAACACCATATATTTT; cdr3_aa: CASTQTVRNTIYF
d_call: TRBD1; clone_size: few; v_call: TRBV5-1; j_call: TRBJ2-7; cdr3_nt: TGCGCCAGCAGCTGGGCCGGGACAGGGGACTACGAGCAGTACTTC; cdr3_aa: CASSWAGTGDYEQYF
d_call: TRBD2; clone_size: once; v_call: TRBV7-6; j_call: TRBJ2-1; cdr3_nt: TGTGCCAGCAGCTCATTACTAGCGGGGAGCAATGAGCAGTTCTTC; cdr3_aa: CASSSLLAGSNEQFF
d_call: .; clone_size: .; v_call: TRBV7-2; j_call: TRBJ1-2; cdr3_nt: TGTGCCAGCAGCTTAGTGGGGAGAGGTGGCTACACCTTC; cdr3_aa: CASSLVGRGGYTF
d_call: .; clone_size: once; v_call: TRBV2; j_call: TRBJ2-1; cdr3_nt: TGTGCCAGCAGGAGGAGCTGGTATGTGGGAGGCGGTTCCTACAATGAGCAGTTCTTC; cdr3_aa: CASRRSWYVGGGSYNEQFF
d_call: TRBD1; clone_size: .; v_call: TRBV18; j_call: TRBJ1-1; cdr3_nt: TGTGCCAGCTCACCCCGGACAGGGAACACTGAAGCTTTCTTT; cdr3_aa: CASSPRTGNTEAFF
d_call: TRBD1; clone_size: few; v_call: TRBV19; j_call: TRBJ2-1; cdr3_nt: TGTGCCAGTAGTATGACAGGGACAGCCTACAATGAGCAGTTCTTC; cdr3_aa: CASSMTGTAYNEQFF
d_call: TRBD1; clone_size: .; v_call: TRBV19; j_call: TRBJ1-5; cdr3_nt: TGTGCCAGTACCCCCAGGGGGCAGGGGGAACATCAGCCCCAGCATTTT; cdr3_aa: CASTPRGQGEHQPQHF
d_call: TRBD2; clone_size: .; v_call: TRBV4-1; j_call: TRBJ2-3; cdr3_nt: TGCGCCAGCAGCCAAGTTGTAGCGGGAGCCGCCACAGATACGCAGTATTTT; cdr3_aa: CASSQVVAGAATDTQYF
d_call: .; clone_size: .; v_call: TRBV27; j_call: TRBJ1-1; cdr3_nt: TGTGCCAGCAACCCTTTGGACCGCGGGGGAATGAACACTGAAGCTTTCTTT; cdr3_aa: CASNPLDRGGMNTEAFF
d_call: TRBD2; clone_size: once; v_call: TRBV20-1; j_call: TRBJ2-1; cdr3_nt: TGCAGTGCTAGTTCCGGGAGGTCCTACAATGAGCAGTTCTTC; cdr3_aa: CSASSGRSYNEQFF
d_call: .; clone_size: once; v_call: TRBV7-2; j_call: TRBJ2-7; cdr3_nt: TGTGCCAGCAGCCACTCGTTACCCGAGCAGTACTTC; cdr3_aa: CASSHSLPEQYF
d_call: .; clone_size: .; v_call: TRBV5-1; j_call: TRBJ2-4; cdr3_nt: TGCGCCAGCAGCTTGGCAGGGGCGGGAAACATTCAGTACTTC; cdr3_aa: CASSLAGAGNIQYF
d_call: .; clone_size: .; v_call: TRBV5-1; j_call: TRBJ1-4; cdr3_nt: TGCGCCAGCAGCCGCGATCTCGGGGAAAAACTGTTTTTT; cdr3_aa: CASSRDLGEKLFF
d_call: TRBD2; clone_size: .; v_call: TRBV3-1/TRBV3-2; j_call: TRBJ2-7; cdr3_nt: TGTGCCAGCAGCCCCCACCCCCGGGACTACGTGTACGAGCAGTACTTC; cdr3_aa: CASSPHPRDYVYEQYF
d_call: .; clone_size: once; v_call: TRBV11-2; j_call: TRBJ2-6; cdr3_nt: TGTGCCAGCAGCCAATGGGACAAGGACCGGAACGTCCTGACTTTC; cdr3_aa: CASSQWDKDRNVLTF
d_call: .; clone_size: .; v_call: TRBV4-1; j_call: TRBJ2-3; cdr3_nt: TGCGCCAGCAGCCAAGATGGGATGGGGAGAGGAGATACGCAGTATTTT; cdr3_aa: CASSQDGMGRGDTQYF